A single sample gave rise to the 29 T cell receptor beta chains below, sequenced in a study of cytomegalovirus exposure and HLA in healthy donors. In the PCR, 60 Vbeta and 13 Jbeta primers were used. TCRdb's copy holds only in-frame clones and misses some; the assay was immunoSEQ multiplex PCR. This table has under 55,000 clones, about 73% appearing once. Sequencing was performed on PBMCs. These receptor sequences come from a man aged 18 to 29 in good health and CMV-seronegative.

The rearrangement uses TRBV28 and TRBJ2-3, with 12 nucleotides matching TRBD2. Germline loops: CDR1 MDHEN, CDR2 SYDVKM. The CDR3 contains 16 residues. V lost 2 bases to trimming and J lost 5 bases; unmatched junction nucleotides: 5. The CDR3 region has the DNA TGTGCCAGCAGTTTAAGGAGGACTAGCGGGAAAGATACGCAGTATTTT. Its protein is CASSLRRTSGKDTQYF.

The chain uses TRBV25-1 and TRBJ2-7, with D hard to call. The V end lost 0 bases, the J end lost 0 bases, and 9 bases lay between the germline ends. CDR1 is MGHDK and CDR2 is SYGVNS in the germline V gene. This CDR3 spans 15 amino acids. CDR3: CASSEYTVSSYEQYF. CDR3 nucleotides: TGTGCCAGCAGTGAATATACGGTGTCCTCCTACGAGCAGTACTTC.

This clone has just a few counts. V usage is TRBV5-4 and J usage is TRBJ2-7; 9 bases are shared with TRBD1. This CDR3 is 14 amino acids long. The V gene's germline CDR1 is SGHNT and CDR2 YYREEE (reference sequence). The V and J ends lost 2 bases and 4 bases, in that order; junction bases with no gene match: 4. The CDR3 reads CASSLQGAVYEQYF. The CDR3, as DNA: TGTGCCAGCAGCTTACAGGGGGCTGTTTACGAGCAGTACTTC.

This chain links TRBV25-1 with TRBJ2-7, with D tentatively TRBD1 (6 bases). The germline V and J ends were trimmed by 6 bases and 3 bases, with 18 bases remaining between them. The germline V gene has CDR1 MGHDK and CDR2 SYGVNS. The CDR3 spans 15 residues. The CDR3 sequence: CASSLGVGQHYEQYF. CDR3 DNA: TGTGCCAGCAGCCTCGGTGTTGGACAGCACTACGAGCAGTACTTC.

The table lists this clone with a count of one. The chain carries TRBV5-4 and TRBJ2-1; maybe TRBD2 (6 bases). V lost 0 bases, J lost 3 bases, and 19 bases lay in between. The germline V gene has CDR1 SGHNT and CDR2 YYREEE (reference sequence). This CDR3 is 18 amino acids long. The CDR3: CASSLVLGRRAGYNEQFF. CDR3 DNA: TGTGCCAGCAGCTTGGTACTCGGAAGGAGGGCGGGCTACAATGAGCAGTTCTTC. Based on the CDR3 plus reference TRBV5-4 and TRBJ2-1, the full variable domain is ETGVTQSPTHLIKTRGQQVTLRCSSQSGHNTVSWYQQALGQGPQFIFQYYREEENGRGNFPPRFSGLQFPNYSSELNVNALELDDSALYLCASSLVLGRRAGYNEQFFGPGTRLTVL.

V is TRBV9 and J is TRBJ1-1; D call uncertain. The CDR3 is 14 amino acids. Trimming removed 1 base at V and 4 bases at J, with 11 bases between. Germline assignment: CDR1 SGDLS and CDR2 YYNGEE. CDR3 protein: CASSVTVSGTEAFF. The CDR3 region has the DNA TGTGCCAGCAGCGTAACCGTCTCGGGCACTGAAGCTTTCTTT.

Comments on this clone: Without the conserved terminal phenylalanine or tryptophan, this CDR3 likely stems from a read error. This chain joins TRBV29-1 and TRBJ1-1; D is unresolved. The CDR3 loop spans 12 amino acids. Per the germline V gene, CDR1 is SQVTM and CDR2 is ANQGSEA. The CDR3 loop is CSVGLMNTAAFV. CDR3 nucleotide sequence: TGCAGCGTTGGACTCATGAACACTGCAGCTTTCGTT.

Only a few counts were recorded for this clone. V usage is TRBV30 and J usage is TRBJ1-4, with a weak D call TRBD1 (6 bases). The CDR3 sequence is 16 residues long. V was pared by 1 base and J by 8 bases, with 20 bases between. Germline values: CDR1 GTSNPN, CDR2 SVGIG (reference sequence). CDR3 nucleotide sequence: TGTGCCTGGAGTGGTTTTGCCCGGCCAGGACAGGAAAAACTGTTTTTT. Protein: CAWSGFARPGQEKLFF. The full variable domain, in which reference TRBV30 and TRBJ1-4 provide the parts outside the CDR3, is SQTIHQWPATLVQPVGSPLSLECTVEGTSNPNLYWYRQAAGRGLQLLFYSVGIGQISSEVPQNLSASRPQDRQFILSSKKLLLSDSGFYLCAWSGFARPGQEKLFFGSGTQLSVL.

There are a few counts of this clone. This sequence joins TRBV6-5 and TRBJ1-4, with a tentative D call TRBD1 (5 bases). The germline gives CDR1 MNHEY, CDR2 SVGAGI. Trimming pared 1 base from V and 5 bases from J, leaving 14 bases between. The CDR3 contains 16 residues. The chain's CDR3 is CASSYLKGALNEKLFF. The CDR3 DNA follows: TGTGCCAGCAGTTACTTAAAAGGGGCCCTCAATGAAAAACTGTTTTTT.

This clone was observed a handful of times. The chain joins TRBV27 to TRBJ1-2; possibly TRBD1 for D (6 bases). Germline V CDR1 and CDR2: MNHEY, SMNVEV (reference sequence). CDR3 length equals 14 residues. V gave up 3 bases and J gave up 4 bases, with 12 bases separating them. CDR3 sequence reads: CASSLNLGAYGYTF. The CDR3, as DNA: TGTGCCAGCAGTTTGAATCTGGGGGCCTATGGCTACACCTTC.

On this clone: One end of the junction is discordant with germline, which a read error may explain. This chain links TRBV10-2 with TRBJ2-3, with TRBD1 as a possible D gene (6 bases). The CDR3 covers 12 residues. CDR1 WSHSY and CDR2 SAAADI come from the germline V gene. The CDR3 sequence is CASRYIDRFVHF. CDR3 sequence (DNA): TGCGCCAGCAGGTACATTGACAGGTTCGTGCATTTT.

The genes are TRBV4-3 and TRBJ1-5; 7 positions match TRBD1. CDR1 and CDR2 from the germline V gene are LGHNA and YSLEER. The CDR3 loop spans 15 amino acids. V shed 4 bases, J shed 0 bases, and the junction held 3 bases outside the gene matches. As DNA, the CDR3 is TGCGCCAGCAGCCCCGACAGGGATAGCAATCAGCCCCAGCATTTT. It yields the protein CASSPDRDSNQPQHF.

The rearrangement links TRBV5-1 to TRBJ1-2; D call uncertain. The germline V gene encodes CDR1 SGHRS and CDR2 YFSETQ. CDR3 length: 13 amino acids. V lost 0 bases, J lost 4 bases, and 7 bases lay in between. In DNA form, the CDR3 reads TGCGCCAGCAGCTTGGACAAGATCTATGGCTACACCTTC. It specifies CASSLDKIYGYTF.

This chain uses TRBV4-1 with TRBJ2-1; a weak D match, TRBD2 (6 bases). CDR3 length equals 15 residues. Germline loops: CDR1 MGHRA, CDR2 YSYEKL. Trimming shortened V by 3 bases and J by 4 bases, and 13 bases separated the two germline ends. The CDR3 DNA is TGCGCCAGCAGCCAGTTGCGGGACTTATACAATGAGCAGTTCTTC. As protein: CASSQLRDLYNEQFF.

This clone has just one count. The chain joins TRBV6-5 to TRBJ1-1, with 11 bases matching TRBD1. J gave up 2 bases and V 4 bases, and 6 bases lay outside the gene matches. The CDR3 sequence is 16 residues long. Germline CDR1 MNHEY, CDR2 SVGAGI. The CDR3 DNA reads TGTGCCAGCAGTTCGCCCGGGACAGGGGGTAACACTGAAGCTTTCTTT. Protein product: CASSSPGTGGNTEAFF.

The chain has TRBV2 and TRBJ2-5, with TRBD1 matching over 7 bases. Germline CDR1 reads SNHLY; CDR2 reads FYNNEI. This CDR3 is 14 amino acids long. Losses at the gene ends were 8 bases for V and 2 bases for J; bases not matched to a gene: 8. Here the CDR3 reads CASALGTAQETQYF. In DNA form, the CDR3 reads TGTGCCAGCGCGCTAGGGACAGCACAAGAGACCCAGTACTTC.

The rearrangement links TRBV30 to TRBJ2-1; 8 bases are a match to TRBD2. Germline CDR1 and CDR2: GTSNPN and SVGIG (reference sequence). V was clipped by 5 bases and J by 6 bases; unmatched bases: 9. CDR3 size: 14 residues. In nucleotides, the CDR3 is TGTGCCTGGCGCCTCAGCGGGAGTTTCAATGAGCAGTTCTTC. Its protein is CAWRLSGSFNEQFF.

This clone occurred a few times. This chain joins TRBV7-9 and TRBJ2-4, with 7 bases that match TRBD1. There are 14 residues in the CDR3. V was pared by 5 bases and J by 6 bases, with 7 bases of the junction left unmatched. Germline V gene sequence: CDR1 SEHNR, CDR2 FQNEAQ (reference sequence). The CDR3 loop reads CASSPGTVINIQYF. The CDR3 region has the DNA TGTGCCAGCAGCCCCGGGACAGTAATAAACATTCAGTACTTC.

This clone showed up just a few times. The chain combines TRBV2 with TRBJ1-2; D call uncertain. Trimming pared 7 bases from V and 3 bases from J, leaving 15 bases between. The CDR3 is 14 amino acids. The germline CDR1 and CDR2 sequences are SNHLY and FYNNEI. The CDR3 loop is CASISDGEHYGYTF. The CDR3 DNA reads as TGTGCCAGCATTTCGGACGGGGAGCACTATGGCTACACCTTC.

V usage is TRBV28 and J usage is TRBJ1-1, with a weak D call TRBD1 (6 bases). The CDR3 has 15 residues. Germline V CDR1 and CDR2: MDHEN, SYDVKM. V was pared by 6 bases and J by 4 bases, with 18 bases between. For the CDR3, the DNA is TGTGCCAGCAGCTTCGGGGTGATACAGGGCACTGAAGCTTTCTTT. This gives the protein CASSFGVIQGTEAFF. The full variable domain, in which reference TRBV28 and TRBJ1-1 provide the parts outside the CDR3, is DVKVTQSSRYLVKRTGEKVFLECVQDMDHENMFWYRQDPGLGLRLIYFSYDVKMKEKGDIPEGYSVSREKKERFSLILESASTNQTSMYLCASSFGVIQGTEAFFGQGTRLTVV.

The chain recombines TRBV2 with TRBJ2-1; the D gene is possibly TRBD2 (6 bases). The CDR3 consists of 11 residues. Germline CDR1 reads SNHLY; CDR2 reads FYNNEI. The V gene lost 4 bases and the J gene lost 15 bases, with 13 bases spanning the gap. CDR3 nucleotides: TGTGCCAGCAGTGTAGCGGAGCCGGGGTTCTTC. This sequence encodes CASSVAEPGFF.

The chain is built from TRBV5-1 and TRBJ2-1; TRBD2 agrees at 8 bases. The CDR3 totals 16 residues. V was pared by 4 bases and J by 3 bases, with 9 bases of the junction left unmatched. Germline CDR1 reads SGHRS; CDR2 reads YFSETQ. The CDR3 DNA reads TGCGCCAGCAGCGGAGGGGTCAGCGGGAGCTACAATGAGCAGTTCTTC. Protein sequence: CASSGGVSGSYNEQFF.

The rearrangement uses TRBV28 and TRBJ1-1; weak D call: TRBD1 (5 bases). The germline gives CDR1 MDHEN, CDR2 SYDVKM. The CDR3 covers 15 residues. V was shortened by 4 bases and J by 4 bases, with 16 bases between the two germline ends. CDR3 amino acids: CASSSPHKQGTEAFF. The CDR3 DNA sequence: TGTGCCAGCAGTTCCCCACACAAGCAGGGCACTGAAGCTTTCTTT.

The chain carries TRBV30 and TRBJ1-1, with D maybe TRBD1 (6 bases). The CDR3 sequence is 11 residues long. Germline V gene data show CDR1 as GTSNPN and CDR2 as SVGIG (reference sequence). The V and J ends lost 0 bases and 9 bases respectively, with 8 bases between them. CDR3 protein: CAWSVQGQAFF. CDR3 nucleotides: TGTGCCTGGAGTGTACAGGGTCAAGCTTTCTTT.

The genes are TRBV6-5 and TRBJ1-1, with D maybe TRBD1 (5 bases). Trimming removed 2 bases from V and 0 bases from J, with 7 bases in between. CDR1 is MNHEY and CDR2 is SVGAGI in the germline V gene. CDR3 length equals 14 residues. The CDR3 reads CASSYGGVNTEAFF. DNA for the CDR3: TGTGCCAGCAGTTACGGGGGGGTGAACACTGAAGCTTTCTTT.

The chain recombines TRBV28 with TRBJ2-7, with 7 positions matching TRBD1. Germline V gene sequence: CDR1 MDHEN, CDR2 SYDVKM. The ends lost 7 bases at V and 2 bases at J; junction bases unmatched: 2. CDR3 length: 12 amino acids. Here the CDR3 reads CASTQGAYEQYF. CDR3 coding DNA: TGTGCCAGCACCCAGGGGGCCTACGAGCAGTACTTC.

The genes are TRBV7-9 and TRBJ2-7; a possible D gene is TRBD1 (5 bases). CDR1 SEHNR and CDR2 FQNEAQ come from the germline V gene (reference sequence). Trimming shortened V by 8 bases and J by 3 bases, and 11 bases separated the two germline ends. The CDR3 is 12 amino acids. The CDR3 DNA is TGTGCCAGCGCCTCAGACAGCTACGAGCAGTACTTC. Encoded protein: CASASDSYEQYF.

V usage is TRBV5-4 and J usage is TRBJ2-1, with 7 bases matching TRBD2. This CDR3 comprises 15 residues. Germline CDR1 reads SGHNT; CDR2 reads YYREEE (reference sequence). Germline trimming cut 2 bases from V and 3 bases from J; bases unmatched to any gene: 5. The CDR3 DNA reads TGTGCCAGCAGCTTATTAGCGGGCCACTACAATGAGCAGTTCTTC. This sequence encodes CASSLLAGHYNEQFF.

The chain links TRBV19 to TRBJ1-5; unclear D gene. The V gene lost 5 bases and the J gene lost 4 bases, with 6 bases spanning the gap. The CDR3 is made up of 12 amino acids. Germline lookup yields CDR1 LNHDA and CDR2 SQIVND (reference sequence). This chain's CDR3 is CASSFGNQPQHF. The CDR3, as DNA: TGTGCCAGTAGTTTCGGGAATCAGCCCCAGCATTTT.